What follows describes a single T cell receptor beta chain. Its antigen is not known. The entry originates in a study of cytomegalovirus exposure and HLA in healthy donors. Study-wide results and limits: TCR beta chains numbering roughly 150 were designated cytomegalovirus-associated. Earlier analysis yielded a pattern in which most TCR beta V segments were productive about 90% or about 30% of the time. Most CMV-associated TCR beta chains were later found to appear HLA-restricted. In terms of immune exposure information, only CMV serostatus was available.

This CDR3 spans 14 amino acids. The germline V gene has CDR1 ENHRY and CDR2 SYGVKD. The PCR was carried out with 60 Vbeta primers and 13 Jbeta primers. Clones were read by immunoSEQ multiplex PCR, and TCRdb kept only the in-frame ones, dropping some. The table shows fewer than 150,000 clones, with 60% to 85% occurring only once. The sample consisted of PBMCs. The chain recombines TRBV10-3 with TRBJ2-5, with TRBD2 as a possible D gene (6 bases). The DNA end favors TRBJ2-7, so the J call may be wrong. The receptor's source is a man younger than 35 in good health and CMV-seronegative. The CDR3 DNA is TGTGCCATCAGTGATAAGGACCGGGGGTACGAGCAGTACTTC. Amino acid sequence: CAISDKDRGYEQYF.